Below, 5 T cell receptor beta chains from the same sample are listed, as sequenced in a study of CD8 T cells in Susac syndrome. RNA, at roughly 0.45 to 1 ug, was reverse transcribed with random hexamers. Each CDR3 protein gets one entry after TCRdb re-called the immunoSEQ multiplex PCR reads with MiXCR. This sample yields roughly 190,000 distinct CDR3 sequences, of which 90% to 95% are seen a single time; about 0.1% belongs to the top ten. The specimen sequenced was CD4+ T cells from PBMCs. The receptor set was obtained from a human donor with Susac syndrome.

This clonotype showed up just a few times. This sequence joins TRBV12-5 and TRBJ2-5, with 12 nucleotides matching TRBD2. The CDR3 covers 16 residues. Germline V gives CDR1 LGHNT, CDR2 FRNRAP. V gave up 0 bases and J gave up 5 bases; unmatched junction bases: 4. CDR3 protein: CASGLVALAGGETQYF. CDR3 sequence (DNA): TGTGCTAGTGGTTTGGTGGCCCTAGCGGGGGGGGAGACCCAGTACTTC.

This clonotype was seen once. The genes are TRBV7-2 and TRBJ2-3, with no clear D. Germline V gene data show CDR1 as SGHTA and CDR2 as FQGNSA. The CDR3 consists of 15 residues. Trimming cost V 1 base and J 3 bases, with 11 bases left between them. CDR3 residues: CASSLETGRTDTQYF. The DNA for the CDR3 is TGTGCCAGCAGCTTAGAGACGGGTAGAACAGATACGCAGTATTTT.

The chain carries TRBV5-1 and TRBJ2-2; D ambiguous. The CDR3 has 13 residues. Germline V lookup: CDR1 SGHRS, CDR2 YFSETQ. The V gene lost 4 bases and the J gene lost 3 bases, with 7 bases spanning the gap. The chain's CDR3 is CASSAADTGELFF. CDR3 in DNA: TGCGCCAGCAGCGCGGCCGACACCGGGGAGCTGTTTTTT.

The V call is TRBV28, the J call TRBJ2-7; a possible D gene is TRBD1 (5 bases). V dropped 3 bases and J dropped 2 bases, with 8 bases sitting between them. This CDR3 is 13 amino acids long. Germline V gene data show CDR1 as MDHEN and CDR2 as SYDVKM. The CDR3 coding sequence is TGTGCCAGCAGTTTGGACACCACCTACGAGCAGTACTTC. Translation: CASSLDTTYEQYF.

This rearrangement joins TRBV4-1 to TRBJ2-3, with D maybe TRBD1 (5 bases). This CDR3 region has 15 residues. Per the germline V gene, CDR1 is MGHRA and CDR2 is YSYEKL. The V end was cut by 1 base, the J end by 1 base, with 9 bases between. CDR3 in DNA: TGCGCCAGCAGCCAAGTGACAGAAGGCACAGATACGCAGTATTTT. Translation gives CASSQVTEGTDTQYF.